This entry lists 27 T cell receptor beta chains sequenced from one sample in a study of cytomegalovirus exposure and HLA in healthy donors. The PCR contained 60 Vbeta and 13 Jbeta primers. The assay was immunoSEQ multiplex PCR, and TCRdb's table has in-frame clones only and misses some. The sample shows 120,000 or so clones, about 74% of them seen only once. Sequenced sample: PBMCs. The receptors shown here come from a man between 25 and 39 years old in good health and CMV-seronegative.

This chain connects TRBV6-6 to TRBJ1-2, with TRBD1 matching 10 bases. This CDR3 is built from 16 residues. Germline loops: CDR1 MNHNY, CDR2 SVGAGI (reference sequence). V trimming: 2 bases; J trimming: 8 bases; junction bases outside the gene matches: 11. The CDR3 reads CASSYGGTRDRGGYTF. In DNA form, the CDR3 reads TGTGCCAGCAGTTACGGGGGTACCCGGGACAGGGGCGGCTACACCTTC.

The chain has TRBV27 and TRBJ1-3; 8 bases are shared with TRBD1. Per germline, CDR1 MNHEY and CDR2 SMNVEV (reference sequence). The CDR3 has 15 residues. Trimming removed 2 bases from V and 2 bases from J; junction bases left unmatched: 2. This chain's CDR3 is CASSLTQGAGNTIYF. CDR3 DNA: TGTGCCAGCAGTTTAACACAGGGGGCTGGAAACACCATATATTTT.

V gene TRBV5-1 combines with J gene TRBJ2-4; 7 nucleotides align to TRBD1. After removal of 0 bases from V and 5 bases from J, the junction contained 8 bases not matched to a gene. Germline-derived CDR1 and CDR2 are SGHRS and YFSETQ. The CDR3 length is 16 residues. The CDR3 DNA reads as TGCGCCAGCAGCTTGGGGACAGGTAGCCTAGAAAACATTCAGTACTTC. This translates into CASSLGTGSLENIQYF.

The chain employs TRBV5-1 and TRBJ2-1; TRBD2 is a possible D gene (6 bases). V was shortened by 0 bases and J by 7 bases, with 17 bases between the two germline ends. The CDR3 length is 16 residues. From germline, CDR1 is SGHRS and CDR2 YFSETQ. The CDR3 protein is CASSLDRTEGWNEQFF. The CDR3 bases are TGCGCCAGCAGCTTGGATCGGACGGAGGGATGGAATGAGCAGTTCTTC.

This clone came up once. The V and J genes are TRBV5-1 and TRBJ2-3, with D possibly being TRBD1 (7 bases). The V gene's germline CDR1 is SGHRS and CDR2 YFSETQ. V was clipped by 4 bases and J by 0 bases, with 12 bases between them. The CDR3 contains 15 residues. CDR3 coding DNA: TGCGCCAGCAGCCCCCAGGGGGGTAGCACAGATACGCAGTATTTT. It codes for CASSPQGGSTDTQYF.

J is TRBJ1-5 and V is TRBV30, with 8 bases aligning to TRBD1. Germline V gene sequence: CDR1 GTSNPN, CDR2 SVGIG (reference sequence). The ends lost 1 base at V and 0 bases at J; junction bases unmatched: 14. The CDR3 contains 19 residues. CDR3 sequence: CAWSGGTGTRQYSNQPQHF. CDR3 in DNA: TGTGCCTGGAGTGGCGGGACAGGTACACGACAATATAGCAATCAGCCCCAGCATTTT.

The J gene is TRBJ2-3, the V gene TRBV9; 10 bases map to TRBD2. CDR3 length equals 17 residues. CDR1 SGDLS and CDR2 YYNGEE come from the germline V gene. With V trimmed by 4 bases and J by 2 bases, 10 bases remained unmatched. CDR3 nucleotides: TGTGCCAGCAGCCCGACCTTAGCGGGAGGAATCACAGATACGCAGTATTTT. This sequence encodes CASSPTLAGGITDTQYF.

J is TRBJ1-2 and V is TRBV7-9; TRBD1 matches at 11 bases. J lost 8 bases, V lost 5 bases, and 10 bases had no gene match. The CDR3 extends over 15 amino acids. Germline V gene sequence: CDR1 SEHNR, CDR2 FQNEAQ (reference sequence). CDR3 DNA sequence: TGTGCCAGCAGCCTAGATCCGGACAGGGGGCGCGGCTACACCTTC. This encodes CASSLDPDRGRGYTF.

Worth noting for this clone: Other DNA sequences in this sample translate to the same CDR3. The V call is TRBV28, the J call TRBJ2-7; no definite D call. Germline V CDR1 and CDR2: MDHEN, SYDVKM. CDR3 length: 12 residues. V lost 6 bases and J 0 bases, leaving 6 bases between the germline ends. The CDR3 coding sequence is TGTGCCAGCAGCTCCAGCTCCTACGAGCAGTACTTC. This encodes CASSSSSYEQYF.

The chain couples TRBV25-1 to TRBJ2-3; possible D gene TRBD1, 7 bases. There are 15 residues in the CDR3. CDR1 is MGHDK and CDR2 is SYGVNS in the germline V gene. V was clipped by 2 bases and J by 6 bases, with 15 bases between them. The CDR3 region is CASSETAGGLDTQYF. The CDR3 DNA follows: TGTGCCAGCAGTGAAACGGCAGGGGGGTTGGATACGCAGTATTTT.

The V and J genes are TRBV15 and TRBJ2-1; perhaps TRBD2 as D (5 bases). Between the trimmed V and J ends, which lost 0 bases and 3 bases, there was a span of 9 bases. CDR1 is LNHNV and CDR2 is YYDKDF in the germline V gene (reference sequence). The CDR3 has 15 amino acids. For the CDR3, the DNA is TGTGCCACCAGCAGAGACATCCGGGACTACAATGAGCAGTTCTTC. Amino acid sequence: CATSRDIRDYNEQFF.

The table lists this clone with a count of one. The V call is TRBV18, the J call TRBJ2-6; 13 bases match TRBD2. The V gene's germline CDR1 is KGHSH and CDR2 LQKENI. The trim removed 6 bases at V and 1 base at J, leaving 3 bases unmatched. The CDR3 sequence is 17 residues long. As DNA, the CDR3 is TGTGCCAGCTCTCGGACTAGCGGGAGTTCTGGGGCCAACGTCCTGACTTTC. Amino acid sequence: CASSRTSGSSGANVLTF.

This rearrangement joins TRBV5-8 to TRBJ2-1, with 11 bases identical to TRBD1. The CDR3 totals 16 residues. V lost 2 bases to trimming and J lost 6 bases; unmatched junction nucleotides: 7. Germline loops: CDR1 SGHTS, CDR2 YDEGEE. The CDR3 DNA reads as TGTGCCAGCAGCTTTGGACAGGGACAGGGGGGCAATGAGCAGTTCTTC. Encoded protein: CASSFGQGQGGNEQFF.

The rearrangement links TRBV7-2 to TRBJ2-5; tentative D call: TRBD1 (5 bases). This CDR3 spans 15 amino acids. Deletions cut 0 bases from V and 5 bases from J, with 13 bases between. Per germline, CDR1 SGHTA and CDR2 FQGNSA. DNA of the CDR3: TGTGCCAGCAGCTTAGCGCAGGGTAGGGCGGAGACCCAGTACTTC. Translation gives CASSLAQGRAETQYF.

Written as DNA, the CDR3 is TGTGCCAGCAGACAGGGACTAGGTAGTTCAAATACGCAGTATTTT. Amino acids: CASRQGLGSSNTQYF. The chain links TRBV27 to TRBJ2-3, with 8 nucleotides matching TRBD2. CDR1 and CDR2 (germline): MNHEY, SMNVEV (reference sequence). Trimming took 6 bases from V and 7 from J; bases not matched to a gene: 12. The CDR3 extends over 15 amino acids.

The J gene is TRBJ2-3, the V gene TRBV19; perhaps TRBD2 as D (5 bases). Germline V CDR1 and CDR2: LNHDA, SQIVND (reference sequence). The CDR3 length is 16 residues. The V gene lost 7 bases and the J gene lost 6 bases, with 23 bases spanning the gap. As DNA, the CDR3 is TGTGCCAGTACCAGTATAGGGTCCGGGGAGTCTGATACGCAGTATTTT. Residues: CASTSIGSGESDTQYF.

V gene TRBV25-1 combines with J gene TRBJ2-1; tentative D call: TRBD1 (5 bases). Germline assignment: CDR1 MGHDK and CDR2 SYGVNS. The V gene lost 3 bases and the J gene lost 0 bases, with 9 bases spanning the gap. This CDR3 has 15 residues. CDR3 in DNA: TGTGCCAGCAGTGAGAGGCAGGGCTCCTACAATGAGCAGTTCTTC. Amino acids: CASSERQGSYNEQFF.

The chain recombines TRBV5-6 with TRBJ2-7; 14 bases line up with TRBD2. CDR1 is SGHDT, CDR2 YYEEEE, per germline. V lost 4 bases, J lost 6 bases, and 6 bases stayed unmatched. The CDR3 runs to 15 residues. This chain's CDR3 is CASSAGTSGSFEQYF. The CDR3 DNA reads as TGTGCCAGCAGCGCAGGGACTAGCGGGAGTTTCGAGCAGTACTTC.

The chain has TRBV9 and TRBJ2-3; D possibly corresponds to TRBD1 (5 bases). Per germline, CDR1 SGDLS and CDR2 YYNGEE. The CDR3 length is 16 residues. The V end lost 0 bases, the J end lost 0 bases, and 11 bases lay between the germline ends. The CDR3 DNA is TGTGCCAGCAGCGTAGTATCTGACAGAAGCACAGATACGCAGTATTTT. Amino acids: CASSVVSDRSTDTQYF.

The chain couples TRBV7-2 to TRBJ2-5; TRBD1 matches 9 bases. Germline lookup yields CDR1 SGHTA and CDR2 FQGNSA. This CDR3 contains 14 residues. Germline trimming cut 5 bases from V and 6 bases from J; bases unmatched to any gene: 7. CDR3 nucleotides: TGTGCCAGCAGCCCACAGGGGGCTATAAAGACCCAGTACTTC. This sequence encodes CASSPQGAIKTQYF.

This clone was seen only a few times. This rearrangement joins TRBV7-2 to TRBJ1-2, with D possibly matching TRBD1 (6 bases). The V end lost 3 bases, the J end lost 8 bases, and 10 bases lay between the germline ends. This CDR3 region has 12 residues. Germline-derived CDR1 and CDR2 are SGHTA and FQGNSA. CDR3 bases: TGTGCCAGCAGCTTTGGGGGCCAGGGCTACACCTTC. Translation gives CASSFGGQGYTF.

This chain connects TRBV5-4 to TRBJ2-5; D perhaps matches TRBD2 (5 bases). Germline V gives CDR1 SGHNT, CDR2 YYREEE (reference sequence). The V end lost 2 bases, the J end lost 1 base, and 18 bases lay between the germline ends. The CDR3 covers 17 residues. The CDR3 sequence: CASSFPTGAELQETQYF. The CDR3 nucleotides read TGTGCCAGCAGCTTCCCTACTGGAGCGGAGCTCCAAGAGACCCAGTACTTC.

The chain combines TRBV7-9 with TRBJ1-2; TRBD1 matches 7 bases. Losses at the gene ends were 1 base for V and 8 bases for J; bases not matched to a gene: 7. The germline gives CDR1 SEHNR, CDR2 FQNEAQ (reference sequence). This CDR3 is built from 14 residues. As DNA, the CDR3 is TGTGCCAGCAGCTTAGGACGGCAGGGGGACGGCTACACCTTC. This codes for CASSLGRQGDGYTF.

The chain joins TRBV5-4 to TRBJ1-2; D is unresolved. V shed 2 bases and J shed 7 bases, with 9 bases lying between them. There are 12 residues in the CDR3. The V gene's germline CDR1 is SGHNT and CDR2 YYREEE (reference sequence). The CDR3 reads CASSLTGSGYTF. The CDR3 DNA follows: TGTGCCAGCAGCTTAACCGGGAGTGGCTACACCTTC.

This sequence joins TRBV30 and TRBJ2-2, with 7 bases that match TRBD2. Germline CDR1 GTSNPN, CDR2 SVGIG (reference sequence). The junction had 10 bases not matched to a gene; V was cut back by 3 bases and J by 0 bases. CDR3 size: 17 residues. CDR3 coding DNA: TGTGCCTGGAGCGATCCTCTGGCGGGGGCGAACACCGGGGAGCTGTTTTTT. Translating it yields CAWSDPLAGANTGELFF.

This chain joins TRBV6-1 and TRBJ2-7; 9 bases map to TRBD1. The germline V gene encodes CDR1 MNHNS and CDR2 SASEGT. This CDR3 region has 17 residues. The V and J ends lost 0 bases and 2 bases, in that order; junction bases with no gene match: 8. The CDR3 reads CASSEAMGDRATYEQYF. As DNA, the CDR3 is TGTGCCAGCAGTGAAGCGATGGGGGACAGGGCTACCTACGAGCAGTACTTC.

This rearrangement joins TRBV6-5 to TRBJ2-7; D is unresolved. The CDR3 is 12 amino acids. CDR1 MNHEY and CDR2 SVGAGI come from the germline V gene. The V end was cut by 10 bases, the J end by 1 base, with 11 bases between. The CDR3 DNA follows: TGTGCCACCCAGGCCAGTTCCTACGAGCAGTACTTC. Protein product: CATQASSYEQYF.